The 10 T cell receptor beta chains given below trace back to one sample, sequenced in a study of blood T cell repertoires in COVID-19. Using immunoSEQ multiplex PCR, the repertoire was profiled, and TCRdb retains in-frame clones only, with some absent. The table lists around 85,000 clones, about 89% of them singletons. Sequencing was done on a sample of PBMCs or T cells enriched from blood (not recorded which). The receptors were sampled from a woman in her 50s with acute COVID-19.

CDR3 sequence reads: CASSQGFRQGRISNQPQHF. CDR3 DNA: TGCGCCAGCAGCCAAGGTTTCAGACAGGGTCGTATCAGCAATCAGCCCCAGCATTTT. The J gene is TRBJ1-5, the V gene TRBV4-3; 7 bases agree with TRBD1. The V and J ends lost 1 base and 1 base, in that order; junction bases with no gene match: 13. The CDR3 is made up of 19 amino acids. CDR1 is LGHNA and CDR2 is YSLEER in the germline V gene.

The chain recombines TRBV27 with TRBJ1-2; D is possibly TRBD1 (6 bases). Trimming took off 6 bases at V and 3 bases at J, with 29 bases between the two ends. The CDR3 length is 19 residues. The V gene's germline CDR1 is MNHEY and CDR2 SMNVEV (reference sequence). CDR3 residues: CASSRTPPGSWGPYYGYTF. The DNA for the CDR3 is TGTGCCAGCAGCCGAACCCCCCCTGGTTCATGGGGGCCCTACTATGGCTACACCTTC.

V and J are TRBV4-2 and TRBJ2-5, with 8 bases aligning to TRBD2. There are 16 residues in the CDR3. The germline V gene has CDR1 LGHNA and CDR2 YNFKEQ. V lost 1 base to trimming and J lost 4 bases; unmatched junction nucleotides: 8. The CDR3 DNA reads as TGTGCCAGCAGCCAAGCTGGCGGGAGGAGCGGAGAGACCCAGTACTTC. Its translation is CASSQAGGRSGETQYF.

The rearrangement joins TRBV10-3 to TRBJ1-2; TRBD1 matches at 7 bases. Germline V CDR1 and CDR2: ENHRY, SYGVKD. The CDR3 sequence is 12 residues long. Trimming took 9 bases from V and 3 from J; bases not matched to a gene: 4. DNA of the CDR3: TGTGCCATAAGACAGGGTGACTATGGCTACACCTTC. Residues: CAIRQGDYGYTF.

This chain uses TRBV7-2 with TRBJ2-7; D may be TRBD2 (6 bases). V lost 5 bases and J lost 1, with 15 bases in between. This CDR3 has 15 residues. Germline-derived CDR1 and CDR2 are SGHTA and FQGNSA. Here the CDR3 reads CASSDRGIASYEQYF. For the CDR3, the DNA is TGTGCCAGCAGCGACCGCGGGATAGCATCCTACGAGCAGTACTTC.

The gene calls are TRBV5-1 and TRBJ2-7; TRBD2 matches at 8 bases. Germline CDR1 reads SGHRS; CDR2 reads YFSETQ. This CDR3 has 15 amino acids. V was clipped by 0 bases and J by 3 bases; unmatched bases: 5. CDR3 sequence: CASSLGPGTSYEQYF. The DNA for the CDR3 is TGCGCCAGCAGCTTGGGTCCCGGGACTAGCTACGAGCAGTACTTC. The full variable domain, with the rest looked up from reference TRBV5-1 and TRBJ2-7, is KAGVTQTPRYLIKTRGQQVTLSCSPISGHRSVSWYQQTPGQGLQFLFEYFSETQRNKGNFPGRFSGRQFSNSRSEMNVSTLELGDSALYLCASSLGPGTSYEQYFGPGTRLTVT.

The table lists this clone with a count of one. The rearrangement joins TRBV6-5 to TRBJ1-4; the match to TRBD1 covers 8 bases. Germline V gene sequence: CDR1 MNHEY, CDR2 SVGAGI. The junction had 5 bases not matched to a gene; V was cut back by 6 bases and J by 8 bases. This CDR3 region has 13 residues. The CDR3 nucleotides are TGTGCCAGCAGCGACAGGGGAGTAGAAAAACTGTTTTTT. Protein product: CASSDRGVEKLFF.

V is TRBV11-2 and J is TRBJ1-6; D gene unclear. V gave up 4 bases and J gave up 8 bases, with 18 bases separating them. The germline V gene has CDR1 SGHAT and CDR2 FQNNGV. CDR3 length equals 16 residues. For the CDR3, the DNA is TGTGCCAGCAGCTCTACTACTGGTCATTGGGATTCACCCCTCCACTTT. It codes for CASSSTTGHWDSPLHF.

For the CDR3, the DNA is TGTGCCTGTCTCGACAGTAACTATGGCTACACCTTC. This codes for CACLDSNYGYTF. The chain couples TRBV30 to TRBJ1-2; maybe TRBD1 (5 bases). V dropped 6 bases and J dropped 1 base, with 9 bases sitting between them. The CDR3 loop spans 12 amino acids. Germline loops: CDR1 GTSNPN, CDR2 SVGIG (reference sequence).

The V gene is TRBV5-1, the J gene TRBJ1-2, with D unclear. With 5 bases removed from V and 3 bases from J, the gap between germline ends came to 14 bases. Germline values: CDR1 SGHRS, CDR2 YFSETQ. The CDR3 consists of 14 residues. CDR3: CASRPGSGHYGYTF. The CDR3 DNA is TGCGCCAGCAGACCGGGGTCAGGACACTATGGCTACACCTTC.